This T cell receptor (beta chain) was sequenced for a study of shared clonotypes between healthy human individuals. A word on this clone: The antigen is undetermined.

The assay was immunoSEQ multiplex PCR, and TCRdb's table has in-frame clones only and misses some. The sample lists about 2.3 million clones, approximately 95% seen once, with about 0.41% in the top ten. Per the germline V gene, CDR1 is KGHSH and CDR2 is LQKENI. J was trimmed by 3 bases and V by 3 bases; bases with no gene match: 10. The CDR3 consists of 17 residues. Study-level findings and limits: A handful of donors showed sharing of approximately 4.7% of naive CD4 clonotypes. An effect of sequencing depth on clonotype sharing among donors was expected. As a rule, naive subsets had a larger estimated richness than memory subsets.

The V gene is TRBV18, the J gene TRBJ2-2, with 7 bases aligning to TRBD1. Sample: naive CD4+ T cells from PBMCs. Subset defined: CD45RA+ positively selected. The sequence came from a man younger than 35 in good health. Some clones in this sample may be carry-over from other donors' samples. DNA for the CDR3: TGTGCCAGCTCACCGGAGAGTACAGGGGCTGACACCGGGGAGCTGTTTTTT. Translating it yields CASSPESTGADTGELFF.